The 19 T cell receptor beta chains below all came from one sample that was sequenced in a study of blood T cell repertoires in COVID-19. Profiled with immunoSEQ multiplex PCR; TCRdb holds only in-frame clones, not every one. This sample carries about 140,000 clones, about 90% of them seen once, and the ten largest clones take approximately 10%. Sample: peripheral blood. The receptor set was obtained from a woman aged 80 or over with acute or convalescent COVID-19.

J is TRBJ1-1 and V is TRBV5-1, with 8 bases fitting TRBD1. Germline CDR1 reads SGHRS; CDR2 reads YFSETQ. V lost 0 bases, J lost 0 bases, and 1 base stayed unmatched. The CDR3 totals 15 residues. The CDR3 protein is CASSLGQGLNTEAFF. The DNA for the CDR3 is TGCGCCAGCAGCTTGGGACAGGGGTTGAACACTGAAGCTTTCTTT.

Only one count was recorded for this clone. The genes are TRBV18 and TRBJ2-7, with D perhaps TRBD1 (6 bases). Trimming took off 3 bases at V and 4 bases at J, with 16 bases between the two ends. The CDR3 is 15 amino acids. The germline gives CDR1 KGHSH, CDR2 LQKENI. The CDR3 DNA reads as TGTGCCAGCTCACCGTTGGACAGTTTCGCTTACGAGCAGTACTTC. This translates into CASSPLDSFAYEQYF.

The chain links TRBV7-9 to TRBJ1-1; D remains unclear. In germline, CDR1 is SEHNR, CDR2 FQNEAQ (reference sequence). The CDR3 spans 12 residues. Trimming stripped 5 bases from V and 1 base from J, with 5 bases between. The CDR3 bases are TGTGCCAGCAGCCGGGGGAACACTGAAGCTTTCTTT. This encodes CASSRGNTEAFF.

The chain couples TRBV19 to TRBJ1-6, with unresolved D. The CDR3 runs to 14 residues. The germline V gene has CDR1 LNHDA and CDR2 SQIVND (reference sequence). Trimming took 5 bases from V and 10 from J, leaving 15 bases between them. The CDR3, as DNA: TGTGCCAGTAGTCCCCGACACGACCGATCACCCCTCCACTTT. It codes for CASSPRHDRSPLHF.

The chain has TRBV19 and TRBJ2-2; 7 bases line up with TRBD1. After removal of 6 bases from V and 2 bases from J, the junction contained 9 bases not matched to a gene. The CDR3 runs 16 residues. Germline V gives CDR1 LNHDA, CDR2 SQIVND (reference sequence). The CDR3: CASSHFRDSNTGELFF. DNA for the CDR3: TGTGCCAGTAGCCACTTCCGGGACAGTAACACCGGGGAGCTGTTTTTT.

The chain joins TRBV18 to TRBJ1-3; D might be TRBD1 (5 bases). V was clipped by 3 bases and J by 3 bases, with 15 bases between them. Looked up from germline, CDR1 is KGHSH and CDR2 is LQKENI. This CDR3 is built from 16 residues. Here the CDR3 reads CASSPGRGVFGNTIYF. CDR3 DNA: TGTGCCAGCTCACCCGGGAGGGGAGTGTTTGGAAACACCATATATTTT.

This chain joins TRBV2 and TRBJ1-1; D possibly corresponds to TRBD1 (5 bases). V was shortened by 5 bases and J by 7 bases, with 11 bases between the two germline ends. CDR3 length equals 12 residues. Germline CDR1 reads SNHLY; CDR2 reads FYNNEI. CDR3 amino acids: CASSPTGGEAFF. The CDR3 DNA sequence: TGTGCCAGCAGTCCCACCGGGGGTGAAGCTTTCTTT.

CDR3 DNA sequence: TGCAGCGTTGTTGGTCAGGGGGCTACCTATGGCTACACCTTC. This gives the protein CSVVGQGATYGYTF. The chain carries TRBV29-1 and TRBJ1-2; TRBD1 matches 8 bases. J gave up 4 bases and V 4 bases, and 8 bases lay outside the gene matches. The CDR3 length is 14 residues. Germline V CDR1 and CDR2: SQVTM, ANQGSEA. Drawing the rest from reference TRBV29-1 and TRBJ1-2, the complete variable domain is SAVISQKPSRDICQRGTSLTIQCQVDSQVTMMFWYRQQPGQSLTLIATANQGSEATYESGFVIDKFPISRPNLTFSTLTVSNMSPEDSSIYLCSVVGQGATYGYTFGSGTRLTVV.

This clone has just one count. CDR3 sequence (DNA): TGTGCCAGCCAGGTTTATAGCACAGATACGCAGTATTTT. The encoded protein is CASQVYSTDTQYF. This chain connects TRBV12-3 or TRBV12-4 to TRBJ2-3; no definite D call. V was cut by 8 bases and J by 0 bases, with 9 bases left in between. The CDR3 extends over 13 amino acids.

The V call is TRBV19, the J call TRBJ1-2, with a possible D match to TRBD1 (5 bases). The germline gives CDR1 LNHDA, CDR2 SQIVND (reference sequence). Trimming took 7 bases from V and 8 from J, leaving 26 bases between them. CDR3 length: 16 residues. CDR3 bases: TGTGCCAGTAACCCCCGAGGCGGGGGTAGGCTTGGAGGCTACACCTTC. Protein sequence: CASNPRGGGRLGGYTF.

This chain links TRBV19 with TRBJ1-1; D is possibly TRBD1 (5 bases). CDR1 is LNHDA and CDR2 is SQIVND in the germline V gene (reference sequence). The ends were cut back, 3 bases at V and 7 bases at J, with 9 bases in the middle. This CDR3 region has 12 residues. The CDR3 spells CASSIWGREAFF. The CDR3 DNA sequence: TGTGCCAGTAGTATCTGGGGCCGTGAAGCTTTCTTT.

CDR3 protein: CASSQDRLNTEAFF. The CDR3 nucleotides are TGTGCCAGCAGCCAAGATCGACTTAACACTGAAGCTTTCTTT. The chain joins TRBV4-2 to TRBJ1-1; D unclear. With 0 bases removed from V and 2 bases from J, the gap between germline ends came to 7 bases. The CDR3 covers 14 residues. Germline V lookup: CDR1 LGHNA, CDR2 YNFKEQ.

This sequence joins TRBV6-1 and TRBJ2-1; 9 bases align to TRBD2. V dropped 3 bases and J dropped 0; count of bases not matched to a gene: 3. The CDR3 covers 16 residues. CDR1 is MNHNS and CDR2 is SASEGT in the germline V gene. In DNA form, the CDR3 reads TGTGCCAGCAGTGAGCGGGGGGGTGTCTCCTACAATGAGCAGTTCTTC. This codes for CASSERGGVSYNEQFF.

The rearrangement joins TRBV6-6 to TRBJ2-7; 9 bases line up with TRBD1. With V trimmed by 6 bases and J by 2 bases, 5 bases remained unmatched. Germline loops: CDR1 MNHNY, CDR2 SVGAGI (reference sequence). The CDR3 loop spans 14 amino acids. The CDR3 region has the DNA TGTGCCAGCAGATTACAGGGGGCTACCTACGAGCAGTACTTC. This codes for CASRLQGATYEQYF.

The V call is TRBV19, the J call TRBJ2-7; 9 positions agree with TRBD1. Germline V gene data show CDR1 as LNHDA and CDR2 as SQIVND (reference sequence). This CDR3 spans 15 amino acids. After removal of 2 bases from V and 7 bases from J, the junction contained 9 bases not matched to a gene. This CDR3 is CASSIMGQGSSEQYF. The CDR3 DNA sequence: TGTGCCAGTAGTATAATGGGACAGGGATCTTCAGAGCAGTACTTC.

The chain employs TRBV27 and TRBJ2-2, with 7 positions matching TRBD1. The germline CDR1 and CDR2 sequences are MNHEY and SMNVEV (reference sequence). The V segment lost 5 bases and the J segment 0 bases; nucleotides outside the gene matches: 3. The CDR3 is made up of 15 amino acids. The DNA of the CDR3 is TGTGCCAGCAGTCAGGGGACAGCGAACACCGGGGAGCTGTTTTTT. It is translated as CASSQGTANTGELFF.

The V and J genes are TRBV5-1 and TRBJ2-7, with 10 bases that match TRBD1. Per germline, CDR1 SGHRS and CDR2 YFSETQ. V trimming: 2 bases; J trimming: 6 bases; junction bases outside the gene matches: 5. CDR3 length: 14 amino acids. The CDR3 reads CASSLSTGGPEQYF. CDR3 sequence (DNA): TGCGCCAGCAGCTTATCGACAGGGGGCCCCGAGCAGTACTTC. Drawing the rest from reference TRBV5-1 and TRBJ2-7, the complete variable domain is KAGVTQTPRYLIKTRGQQVTLSCSPISGHRSVSWYQQTPGQGLQFLFEYFSETQRNKGNFPGRFSGRQFSNSRSEMNVSTLELGDSALYLCASSLSTGGPEQYFGPGTRLTVT.

This clone was seen just once. The chain employs TRBV6-6 and TRBJ1-2; a possible D gene is TRBD1 (6 bases). V lost 5 bases and J 5 bases, leaving 15 bases between the germline ends. CDR1 is MNHNY and CDR2 is SVGAGI in the germline V gene (reference sequence). CDR3 size: 14 residues. The CDR3 DNA sequence: TGTGCCAGCAGTCCTGGGACACGCGGATATGGCTACACCTTC. It is translated as CASSPGTRGYGYTF.

The V gene is TRBV24-1, the J gene TRBJ2-3; TRBD1 matches 11 bases. Unmatched junction bases numbered 1, after V lost 5 bases and J lost 1 base. The CDR3 sequence is 15 residues long. Germline values: CDR1 KGHDR, CDR2 SFDVKD. DNA of the CDR3: TGTGCCACCAGTGGGGGACAGGGGGGCACAGATACGCAGTATTTT. It codes for CATSGGQGGTDTQYF.